A single T cell receptor beta chain is shown here with its context. DNA at 200 ng, roughly 27,000 T cell genomes, went into sorted-subset replicate PCRs. TCRdb keeps only in-frame clones here, not all; method: immunoSEQ multiplex PCR. The sample holds roughly 410,000 clones, 96% seen once. This CDR3 comprises 14 residues. Looked up from germline, CDR1 is MDHEN and CDR2 is SYDVKM. The ends were cut back, 3 bases at V and 2 bases at J, with 8 bases in the middle. These data originate in a study of shared clonotypes between healthy human individuals. Among the donors, all were Caucasian adults who lived in Nashville, Tennessee. CD45RO+ cells joined CCR7-negative CD45RA+ TemRA cells to form CD8 memory.

The chain links TRBV28 to TRBJ1-3, with D maybe TRBD1 (6 bases). Input material: memory CD8+ T cells sorted from blood. Indicated subset: CD45RO+ cells pooled with CCR7-negative TemRA cells. This receptor was taken from a man aged 30 to 39 in good health. CDR3 DNA: TGTGCCAGCAGTTTGAGGGGGACTGGAAACACCATATATTTT. This codes for CASSLRGTGNTIYF.